This TCR beta chain was sequenced for a study of cytomegalovirus exposure and HLA in healthy donors. The study, taken as a whole, reports: Equally common other TCR beta chains were less clonally expanded than HLA-associated ones, a later analysis found.

PCR employed 60 Vbeta and 13 Jbeta primers. How the authors handled the data: In a later analysis, approximately 73 million unique TCR beta chains included roughly 11 million shared by two or more donors. Here immunoSEQ multiplex PCR was the method, and the copy in TCRdb shows in-frame clones only, minus some. Clone size and V and J calls were adopted from that table, with D and trimming inferred from the DNA. The sample contains under 200,000 clones, 82% of which appear only once. This clone has only a few counts. As yet, its antigen is unknown. Germline CDR1 MGHRA, CDR2 YSYEKL. This CDR3 is built from 17 residues. V was trimmed by 4 bases and J by 7 bases, leaving 23 bases between them.

Sequenced: PBMCs. V and J are TRBV4-1 and TRBJ1-5; weak D call: TRBD1 (5 bases). This sequence was found in a woman aged 45-65 years in good health and CMV-seronegative. For the CDR3, the DNA is TGCGCCAGCAGCCTCATGGGGTCGGACCTCCCAGGGCAGCCCCAGCATTTT. Protein: CASSLMGSDLPGQPQHF.